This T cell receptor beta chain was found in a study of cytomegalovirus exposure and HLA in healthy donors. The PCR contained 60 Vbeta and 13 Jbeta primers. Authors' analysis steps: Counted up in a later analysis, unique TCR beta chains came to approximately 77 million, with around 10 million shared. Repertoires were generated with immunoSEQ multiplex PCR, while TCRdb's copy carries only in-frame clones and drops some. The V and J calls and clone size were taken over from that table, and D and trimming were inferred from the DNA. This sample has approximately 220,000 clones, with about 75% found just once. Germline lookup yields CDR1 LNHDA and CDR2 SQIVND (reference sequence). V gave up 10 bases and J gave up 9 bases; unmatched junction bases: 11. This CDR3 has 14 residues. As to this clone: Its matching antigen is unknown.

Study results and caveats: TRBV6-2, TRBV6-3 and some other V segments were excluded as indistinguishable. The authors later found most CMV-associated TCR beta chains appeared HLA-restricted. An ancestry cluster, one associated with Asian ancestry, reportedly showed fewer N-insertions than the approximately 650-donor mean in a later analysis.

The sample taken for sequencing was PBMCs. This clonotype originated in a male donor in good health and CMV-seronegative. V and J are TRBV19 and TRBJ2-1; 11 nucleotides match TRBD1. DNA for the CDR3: TGTGCCACTACCCGGGACAGGGGGGGGATTGAGCAGTTCTTC. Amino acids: CATTRDRGGIEQFF.